One sample yielded the 19 T cell receptor beta chains listed below, sequenced in a study of persistence of HIV-infected CD4 T cells. The immunoSEQ assay was version 4, run in survey mode. Some clones are missing from TCRdb's copy, which holds only in-frame ones; the method was immunoSEQ multiplex PCR. The repertoire has about 40,000 clones, more than 75% of them found once; the top ten carry 12% to 15%. No antigen has been assigned to these receptors. The stimulus was an HIV-1 Gag 15-mer peptide pool, about 1 ug/peptide/mL. CD40L-negative CD69-negative CD45RO-high memory CD4+ T cells were sorted as populations depleted of antigen-responding cells. The source material was CD4+ T cells sorted from PBMCs after approximately 20-hour stimulation, sampled from a patient who received antiretroviral therapy. The receptor source for this set is an adult man with HIV who was CMV-seropositive.

The chain couples TRBV15 to TRBJ2-5; possible D gene TRBD2, 7 bases. The V end was cut by 0 bases, the J end by 3 bases, with 11 bases between. Germline assignment: CDR1 LNHNV and CDR2 YYDKDF (reference sequence). The CDR3 extends over 15 amino acids. The CDR3 region has the DNA TGTGCCACCAGCAGAGAGGGGAGGGGGGAAGAGACCCAGTACTTC. Its protein is CATSREGRGEETQYF.

The V gene is TRBV19, the J gene TRBJ2-3; 10 bases agree with TRBD2. V shed 5 bases, J shed 8 bases, and the junction held 13 bases outside the gene matches. CDR3 length: 16 amino acids. CDR1 is LNHDA and CDR2 is SQIVND in the germline V gene (reference sequence). The CDR3 nucleotides read TGTGCCAGTAGTCCGGGACTAGCGTATCCCCATGGTACGCAGTATTTT. Its translation: CASSPGLAYPHGTQYF. Supplemented by reference TRBV19 and TRBJ2-3, the full variable domain reads DGGITQSPKYLFRKEGQNVTLSCEQNLNHDAMYWYRQDPGQGLRLIYYSQIVNDFQKGDIAEGYSVSREKKESFPLTVTSAQKNPTAFYLCASSPGLAYPHGTQYFGPGTRLTVL.

This chain uses TRBV29-1 with TRBJ1-2, with TRBD1 identical over 7 bases. The germline CDR1 and CDR2 sequences are SQVTM and ANQGSEA. The CDR3 consists of 14 residues. The J segment lost 7 bases and the V segment lost 1 base, leaving 9 bases of the junction unmatched. The CDR3 DNA reads as TGCAGCGTTGAAGGTGTTGACAGGGCCCGTGGCTACACCTTC. Its protein is CSVEGVDRARGYTF.

This clone was seen more than once but under ten times. The V gene is TRBV3-1 (or the pseudogene TRBV3-2), the J gene TRBJ2-7; either TRBD1 or TRBD2 may supply D (5 bases each). The CDR3 runs to 15 residues. Trimming cost V 2 bases and J 1 base, with 12 bases left between them. Germline V gene lookup returns CDR1 LGHDT and CDR2 YNNKEL (reference sequence). The CDR3 region has the DNA TGTGCCAGCAGCCAATACCGGGACGGGTCCTACGAGCAGTACTTC. Protein product: CASSQYRDGSYEQYF.

This chain joins TRBV6-6 and TRBJ2-4; TRBD2 is a possible D gene (6 bases). CDR3 length: 16 residues. V was trimmed by 7 bases and J by 0 bases, leaving 16 bases between them. Germline CDR1 reads MNHNY; CDR2 reads SVGAGI (reference sequence). CDR3 DNA: TGTGCCAGCACCCCTGGGACTTTACTAGCCAAAAACATTCAGTACTTC. It yields the protein CASTPGTLLAKNIQYF.

This clone was observed a single time. The CDR3 reads CASSPASTDTQYF. The CDR3 DNA sequence: TGCGCCAGCAGCCCCGCGAGCACAGATACGCAGTATTTT. The chain couples TRBV5-1 to TRBJ2-3; D remains unclear. With 4 bases removed from V and 0 bases from J, the gap between germline ends came to 6 bases. Germline CDR1 and CDR2: SGHRS and YFSETQ. CDR3 length equals 13 residues.

This clone was seen more than once but under ten times. V gene TRBV30 combines with J gene TRBJ2-2; TRBD2 matches 15 bases. The germline V gene encodes CDR1 GTSNPN and CDR2 SVGIG (reference sequence). V shed 0 bases, J shed 6 bases, and the junction held 5 bases outside the gene matches. The CDR3 contains 17 residues. CDR3 nucleotides: TGTGCCTGGAGTGTACCAAGGACTAGCGGGAGGGCCGGGGAGCTGTTTTTT. Translated: CAWSVPRTSGRAGELFF.

CDR3 in DNA: TGTGCCAGTAGTATTGGGACATTCAGGTCTTACGAGCAGTACTTC. Its protein product is CASSIGTFRSYEQYF. The gene calls are TRBV19 and TRBJ2-7; a possible D gene is TRBD1 (6 bases). Germline V gene lookup returns CDR1 LNHDA and CDR2 SQIVND (reference sequence). There are 15 residues in the CDR3. V gave up 3 bases and J gave up 4 bases, with 16 bases separating them.

The chain employs TRBV3-1 (or the pseudogene TRBV3-2) and TRBJ2-5; either TRBD1 or TRBD2 may supply D (5 bases each). Looked up from germline, CDR1 is LGHDT and CDR2 is YNNKEL (reference sequence). The CDR3 totals 18 residues. V was trimmed by 3 bases and J by 2 bases, leaving 22 bases between them. DNA for the CDR3: TGTGCCAGCAGCCAGAGGACGAGGACGGGGCGACGTCAAGAGACCCAGTACTTC. This sequence encodes CASSQRTRTGRRQETQYF.

This chain links TRBV2 with TRBJ2-2; TRBD2 aligns across 12 bases. The CDR3 has 16 amino acids. Germline CDR1 is SNHLY and CDR2 is FYNNEI. V lost 7 bases, J lost 6 bases, and 9 bases stayed unmatched. In nucleotides, the CDR3 is TGTGCCAGCATTCAGGGGGCTAGCGGGAGGGCCGGGGAGCTGTTTTTT. Amino acid sequence: CASIQGASGRAGELFF.

The chain combines TRBV19 with TRBJ1-5; D is perhaps TRBD1 (5 bases). CDR1 and CDR2 from the germline V gene are LNHDA and SQIVND (reference sequence). V gave up 3 bases and J gave up 7 bases, with 10 bases separating them. The CDR3 is 13 residues long. CDR3 protein: CASSIRGGQPQHF. DNA of the CDR3: TGTGCCAGTAGTATTAGGGGAGGGCAGCCCCAGCATTTT.

The chain combines TRBV29-1 with TRBJ2-1; D gene uncertain. CDR1 and CDR2 from the germline V gene are SQVTM and ANQGSEA. CDR3 length equals 10 residues. V dropped 7 bases and J dropped 9 bases, with 10 bases sitting between them. CDR3 nucleotides: TGCAGCGGACAAGTCCTTGAGCAGTTCTTC. Protein: CSGQVLEQFF.

The CDR3 loop is CASSPFRGTDYGYTF. Here the CDR3 DNA reads TGTGCCAGCTCACCTTTCCGGGGAACGGACTATGGCTACACCTTC. The rearrangement links TRBV18 to TRBJ1-2; D call uncertain. Per germline, CDR1 KGHSH and CDR2 LQKENI. This CDR3 region has 15 residues. With 3 bases removed from V and 3 bases from J, the gap between germline ends came to 14 bases.

In this sample, this clone turned up a few times. The rearrangement joins TRBV19 to TRBJ2-7; 9 bases align to TRBD2. V lost 6 bases to trimming and J lost 5 bases; unmatched junction nucleotides: 8. CDR1 LNHDA and CDR2 SQIVND come from the germline V gene (reference sequence). CDR3 size: 14 residues. CDR3 in DNA: TGTGCCAGTAGACCTGTAGCGGGAGTCAACGAGCAGTACTTC. Encoded protein: CASRPVAGVNEQYF.

V and J are TRBV6-5 and TRBJ2-1; D is ambiguous. The V end was cut by 6 bases, the J end by 8 bases, with 17 bases between. CDR1 is MNHEY, CDR2 SVGAGI, per germline. CDR3 length: 14 amino acids. CDR3 sequence: CASSYIGRGDEQFF. The CDR3 nucleotides are TGTGCCAGCAGCTATATAGGGCGAGGCGATGAGCAGTTCTTC.

The count of this clone is one. The chain carries TRBV27 and TRBJ2-2; D is possibly TRBD1 (8 bases). V shed 5 bases and J shed 5 bases, with 18 bases lying between them. Germline values: CDR1 MNHEY, CDR2 SMNVEV (reference sequence). The CDR3 is made up of 16 amino acids. CDR3 region: CASSLLGQGGTGELFF. CDR3 in DNA: TGTGCCAGCAGTCTACTCGGACAGGGAGGGACCGGGGAGCTGTTTTTT.

The V gene is TRBV27, the J gene TRBJ1-1; D perhaps matches TRBD1 (5 bases). Germline lookup yields CDR1 MNHEY and CDR2 SMNVEV (reference sequence). The V end was cut by 2 bases, the J end by 2 bases, with 15 bases between. The CDR3 has 16 amino acids. CDR3 loop: CASSLEGWGPNTEAFF. CDR3 sequence (DNA): TGTGCCAGCAGTTTAGAGGGGTGGGGACCTAACACTGAAGCTTTCTTT.

This clone was found once. The chain recombines TRBV30 with TRBJ1-1; 8 nucleotides match TRBD1. The CDR3 consists of 13 residues. Germline loops: CDR1 GTSNPN, CDR2 SVGIG (reference sequence). Unmatched junction bases numbered 6, after V lost 7 bases and J lost 2 bases. CDR3 residues: CASNRGSNTEAFF. The CDR3 DNA follows: TGTGCCTCTAACAGGGGGTCAAACACTGAAGCTTTCTTT.

This clone was detected once. V usage is TRBV9 and J usage is TRBJ1-3, with D perhaps matching TRBD1 (6 bases). The germline CDR1 and CDR2 sequences are SGDLS and YYNGEE. The CDR3 loop spans 15 amino acids. Trimming cost V 6 bases and J 0 bases, with 13 bases left between them. CDR3 region: CASTEGGLSGNTIYF. CDR3 coding DNA: TGTGCCAGCACGGAGGGGGGACTCTCTGGAAACACCATATATTTT.